These T cell receptor beta chains were read from a single sample in a study of cytomegalovirus exposure and HLA in healthy donors. Assay used: immunoSEQ multiplex PCR; TCRdb lists only in-frame clones, some missing. The table includes about 230,000 clones, about 80% detected once. Sequenced: PBMCs. The receptors were sampled from a woman aged 40-49 years in good health and CMV-seronegative. Each CDR3 is given with its conserved first and last residue. Fields, in order: V gene, clone size, J gene, D gene, CDR3 DNA, CDR3 protein. D genes are given only for firm matches. A clone size is listed for some rows: how often the clone was seen (once, few, many), or a class if it is expanded.

v_gene: TRBV13; abundance: .; j_gene: TRBJ2-1; d_gene: TRBD2; CDR3nt: TGTGCCAGCAGCAAGGCCCCCACTAGCGGGGGGGCCCATGAGCAGTTCTTC; CDR3aa: CASSKAPTSGGAHEQFF
v_gene: TRBV7-9; abundance: once; j_gene: TRBJ2-3; d_gene: TRBD1; CDR3nt: TGTGCCAGCAGCATGGACAGGGACACAGATACGCAGTATTTT; CDR3aa: CASSMDRDTDTQYF
v_gene: TRBV18; abundance: .; j_gene: TRBJ1-4; d_gene: TRBD1; CDR3nt: TGTGCCAGCTCACCACGGGCCGGGACAGGGGATCGGAAGGGAAAACTGTTTTTT; CDR3aa: CASSPRAGTGDRKGKLFF
v_gene: TRBV9; abundance: .; j_gene: TRBJ1-6; d_gene: .; CDR3nt: TGTGCCAGCAGCGGGACTATAACTTCACCCCTCCACTTT; CDR3aa: CASSGTITSPLHF
v_gene: TRBV9; abundance: .; j_gene: TRBJ2-2; d_gene: .; CDR3nt: TGTGCCAGCAGCGTAAGTGGAGACACCGGGGAGCTGTTTTTT; CDR3aa: CASSVSGDTGELFF
v_gene: TRBV13; abundance: .; j_gene: TRBJ1-1; d_gene: TRBD1; CDR3nt: TGTGCCAGCAGCTTATATGCCAGGAGGACAGGGCGACGTTTATACACTGAAGCTTTCTTT; CDR3aa: CASSLYARRTGRRLYTEAFF
v_gene: TRBV4-1; abundance: .; j_gene: TRBJ2-6; d_gene: .; CDR3nt: TGCGCCAGCAGGCATACAGAAACCGGGGCCAACGTCCTGACTTTC; CDR3aa: CASRHTETGANVLTF
v_gene: TRBV5-6; abundance: .; j_gene: TRBJ2-1; d_gene: TRBD1; CDR3nt: TGTGCCAGCAGCTTTAAAACCGGGACAGGGGTCAATGAGCAGTTCTTC; CDR3aa: CASSFKTGTGVNEQFF
v_gene: TRBV6-5; abundance: few; j_gene: TRBJ1-2; d_gene: .; CDR3nt: TGTGCCAGCAGTTACGTCCCGGACTCCCCCTATGGCTACACCTTC; CDR3aa: CASSYVPDSPYGYTF
v_gene: TRBV11-2; abundance: .; j_gene: TRBJ1-1; d_gene: .; CDR3nt: TGTGCCAGCAGCTACCGAGAAACTGAAGCTTTCTTT; CDR3aa: CASSYRETEAFF
v_gene: TRBV18; abundance: .; j_gene: TRBJ2-5; d_gene: .; CDR3nt: TGTGCCAGCTCACCACTAAAGACAGGTCAGGAGACCCAGTACTTC; CDR3aa: CASSPLKTGQETQYF
v_gene: TRBV28; abundance: .; j_gene: TRBJ1-2; d_gene: TRBD1; CDR3nt: TGTGCCAGCAGTCGACAGGGTTATATCTATGGCTACACCTTC; CDR3aa: CASSRQGYIYGYTF
v_gene: TRBV5-4; abundance: few; j_gene: TRBJ2-7; d_gene: TRBD1; CDR3nt: TGTGCCAGCAGCTTTGGACAGGCCTACGAGCAGTACTTC; CDR3aa: CASSFGQAYEQYF
v_gene: TRBV4-2; abundance: .; j_gene: TRBJ2-5; d_gene: .; CDR3nt: TGTGCCAGCAGCCAAGCGGGACAAGAAAAGGCGACCCAGTACTTC; CDR3aa: CASSQAGQEKATQYF
v_gene: TRBV11-3; abundance: once; j_gene: TRBJ1-3; d_gene: .; CDR3nt: TGTGCCAGCAGCATTACGGGAGGGACCATATATTTT; CDR3aa: CASSITGGTIYF
v_gene: TRBV5-1; abundance: .; j_gene: TRBJ1-3; d_gene: .; CDR3nt: TGCGCCAGCACGATGGAGGGTGGGAACACCATATATTTT; CDR3aa: CASTMEGGNTIYF
v_gene: TRBV5-1; abundance: few; j_gene: TRBJ2-3; d_gene: TRBD2; CDR3nt: TGCGCCACCCATAGCGGGGCGAGCACAGATACGCAGTATTTT; CDR3aa: CATHSGASTDTQYF
v_gene: TRBV2; abundance: once; j_gene: TRBJ1-6; d_gene: .; CDR3nt: TGTGCCAGCAGTGCCGGGGATTTGGGGTCACCCCTCCACTTT; CDR3aa: CASSAGDLGSPLHF
v_gene: TRBV13; abundance: .; j_gene: TRBJ2-7; d_gene: TRBD1; CDR3nt: TGTGCCAGCAGCTTAGCTCTTGACAGGGCTTACGAGCAGTACTTC; CDR3aa: CASSLALDRAYEQYF
v_gene: TRBV5-6; abundance: .; j_gene: TRBJ2-7; d_gene: TRBD1; CDR3nt: TGTGCCAGCAGCTTGGGGACAGGGAATTCCTACGAGCAGTACTTC; CDR3aa: CASSLGTGNSYEQYF
v_gene: TRBV5-6; abundance: .; j_gene: TRBJ1-5; d_gene: TRBD1; CDR3nt: TGTGCCAGCAGCCTGTGGACAGGGTATTTCAATCAGCCCCAGCATTTT; CDR3aa: CASSLWTGYFNQPQHF
v_gene: TRBV15; abundance: .; j_gene: TRBJ2-3; d_gene: TRBD1; CDR3nt: TGTGCCACCAGCAGTCGAACAGGGGGGACAGATACGCAGTATTTT; CDR3aa: CATSSRTGGTDTQYF
v_gene: TRBV5-1; abundance: .; j_gene: TRBJ1-2; d_gene: .; CDR3nt: TGCGCCAGCAGCTTATTACCCGGGGTGGAGGGCTACACCTTC; CDR3aa: CASSLLPGVEGYTF
v_gene: TRBV7-2; abundance: once; j_gene: TRBJ1-1; d_gene: TRBD1; CDR3nt: TGTGCCAGCAGCTTAGTGACAGGGCTGAACACTGAAGCTTTCTTT; CDR3aa: CASSLVTGLNTEAFF
v_gene: TRBV7-8; abundance: .; j_gene: TRBJ1-6; d_gene: .; CDR3nt: TGTGCCAGCAGCTTATCAGTGCGGAGCTCCTATAATTCACCCCTCCACTTT; CDR3aa: CASSLSVRSSYNSPLHF
v_gene: TRBV15; abundance: .; j_gene: TRBJ1-2; d_gene: TRBD1; CDR3nt: TGTGCCACCAGCGGAGGACCGACAGGGGTACTTGGTGGCTACACCTTC; CDR3aa: CATSGGPTGVLGGYTF
v_gene: TRBV5-6; abundance: many; j_gene: TRBJ2-6; d_gene: .; CDR3nt: TGTGCCAGCAGCTTGCCAGGCTCTGGGGCCAACGTCCTGACTTTC; CDR3aa: CASSLPGSGANVLTF
v_gene: TRBV7-9; abundance: .; j_gene: TRBJ1-1; d_gene: .; CDR3nt: TGTGCCAGCAGGGAGGGCCACACTGAAGCTTTCTTT; CDR3aa: CASREGHTEAFF
v_gene: TRBV5-1; abundance: .; j_gene: TRBJ1-6; d_gene: .; CDR3nt: TGCGCCAGCAGCTTGGCCGGGGGACGGAGTAATTCACCCCTCCACTTT; CDR3aa: CASSLAGGRSNSPLHF
v_gene: TRBV7-9; abundance: once; j_gene: TRBJ2-1; d_gene: TRBD2; CDR3nt: TGTGCCAGCAGTCATTCGACTAGCGGGGCCCACAATGAGCAGTTCTTC; CDR3aa: CASSHSTSGAHNEQFF
v_gene: TRBV6-6; abundance: .; j_gene: TRBJ2-3; d_gene: .; CDR3nt: TGTGCCAGCAGTTATATAGGTGGCAGGCACACAGATACGCAGTATTTT; CDR3aa: CASSYIGGRHTDTQYF
v_gene: TRBV9; abundance: .; j_gene: TRBJ1-4; d_gene: .; CDR3nt: TGTGCCAGCAGCGCTCGGGACTCGGAGGGAAAACTGTTTTTT; CDR3aa: CASSARDSEGKLFF
v_gene: TRBV19; abundance: .; j_gene: TRBJ1-2; d_gene: .; CDR3nt: TGTGCCAGTAGTATAGAAAAGGACTACCCCTATGGCTACACCTTC; CDR3aa: CASSIEKDYPYGYTF
v_gene: TRBV19; abundance: .; j_gene: TRBJ2-1; d_gene: .; CDR3nt: TGTGCCAGTAGGGACTGGGGTTTTAGCTACAATGAGCAGTTCTTC; CDR3aa: CASRDWGFSYNEQFF
v_gene: TRBV11-2; abundance: .; j_gene: TRBJ2-2; d_gene: TRBD1; CDR3nt: TGTGCCAGCAGGGACAGGTTCCATCGTTACTGGCGGCTGTTTTTT; CDR3aa: CASRDRFHRYWRLFF
v_gene: TRBV18; abundance: .; j_gene: TRBJ2-5; d_gene: TRBD1; CDR3nt: TGTGCCAGCTCACCGGGGACAGGCCAAGAGACCCAGTACTTC; CDR3aa: CASSPGTGQETQYF
v_gene: TRBV5-1; abundance: .; j_gene: TRBJ2-2; d_gene: TRBD1; CDR3nt: TGCGCCAGCAGGATAGTGACAGGGGGCCACTTGGGCACCGGGGAGCTGTTTTTT; CDR3aa: CASRIVTGGHLGTGELFF